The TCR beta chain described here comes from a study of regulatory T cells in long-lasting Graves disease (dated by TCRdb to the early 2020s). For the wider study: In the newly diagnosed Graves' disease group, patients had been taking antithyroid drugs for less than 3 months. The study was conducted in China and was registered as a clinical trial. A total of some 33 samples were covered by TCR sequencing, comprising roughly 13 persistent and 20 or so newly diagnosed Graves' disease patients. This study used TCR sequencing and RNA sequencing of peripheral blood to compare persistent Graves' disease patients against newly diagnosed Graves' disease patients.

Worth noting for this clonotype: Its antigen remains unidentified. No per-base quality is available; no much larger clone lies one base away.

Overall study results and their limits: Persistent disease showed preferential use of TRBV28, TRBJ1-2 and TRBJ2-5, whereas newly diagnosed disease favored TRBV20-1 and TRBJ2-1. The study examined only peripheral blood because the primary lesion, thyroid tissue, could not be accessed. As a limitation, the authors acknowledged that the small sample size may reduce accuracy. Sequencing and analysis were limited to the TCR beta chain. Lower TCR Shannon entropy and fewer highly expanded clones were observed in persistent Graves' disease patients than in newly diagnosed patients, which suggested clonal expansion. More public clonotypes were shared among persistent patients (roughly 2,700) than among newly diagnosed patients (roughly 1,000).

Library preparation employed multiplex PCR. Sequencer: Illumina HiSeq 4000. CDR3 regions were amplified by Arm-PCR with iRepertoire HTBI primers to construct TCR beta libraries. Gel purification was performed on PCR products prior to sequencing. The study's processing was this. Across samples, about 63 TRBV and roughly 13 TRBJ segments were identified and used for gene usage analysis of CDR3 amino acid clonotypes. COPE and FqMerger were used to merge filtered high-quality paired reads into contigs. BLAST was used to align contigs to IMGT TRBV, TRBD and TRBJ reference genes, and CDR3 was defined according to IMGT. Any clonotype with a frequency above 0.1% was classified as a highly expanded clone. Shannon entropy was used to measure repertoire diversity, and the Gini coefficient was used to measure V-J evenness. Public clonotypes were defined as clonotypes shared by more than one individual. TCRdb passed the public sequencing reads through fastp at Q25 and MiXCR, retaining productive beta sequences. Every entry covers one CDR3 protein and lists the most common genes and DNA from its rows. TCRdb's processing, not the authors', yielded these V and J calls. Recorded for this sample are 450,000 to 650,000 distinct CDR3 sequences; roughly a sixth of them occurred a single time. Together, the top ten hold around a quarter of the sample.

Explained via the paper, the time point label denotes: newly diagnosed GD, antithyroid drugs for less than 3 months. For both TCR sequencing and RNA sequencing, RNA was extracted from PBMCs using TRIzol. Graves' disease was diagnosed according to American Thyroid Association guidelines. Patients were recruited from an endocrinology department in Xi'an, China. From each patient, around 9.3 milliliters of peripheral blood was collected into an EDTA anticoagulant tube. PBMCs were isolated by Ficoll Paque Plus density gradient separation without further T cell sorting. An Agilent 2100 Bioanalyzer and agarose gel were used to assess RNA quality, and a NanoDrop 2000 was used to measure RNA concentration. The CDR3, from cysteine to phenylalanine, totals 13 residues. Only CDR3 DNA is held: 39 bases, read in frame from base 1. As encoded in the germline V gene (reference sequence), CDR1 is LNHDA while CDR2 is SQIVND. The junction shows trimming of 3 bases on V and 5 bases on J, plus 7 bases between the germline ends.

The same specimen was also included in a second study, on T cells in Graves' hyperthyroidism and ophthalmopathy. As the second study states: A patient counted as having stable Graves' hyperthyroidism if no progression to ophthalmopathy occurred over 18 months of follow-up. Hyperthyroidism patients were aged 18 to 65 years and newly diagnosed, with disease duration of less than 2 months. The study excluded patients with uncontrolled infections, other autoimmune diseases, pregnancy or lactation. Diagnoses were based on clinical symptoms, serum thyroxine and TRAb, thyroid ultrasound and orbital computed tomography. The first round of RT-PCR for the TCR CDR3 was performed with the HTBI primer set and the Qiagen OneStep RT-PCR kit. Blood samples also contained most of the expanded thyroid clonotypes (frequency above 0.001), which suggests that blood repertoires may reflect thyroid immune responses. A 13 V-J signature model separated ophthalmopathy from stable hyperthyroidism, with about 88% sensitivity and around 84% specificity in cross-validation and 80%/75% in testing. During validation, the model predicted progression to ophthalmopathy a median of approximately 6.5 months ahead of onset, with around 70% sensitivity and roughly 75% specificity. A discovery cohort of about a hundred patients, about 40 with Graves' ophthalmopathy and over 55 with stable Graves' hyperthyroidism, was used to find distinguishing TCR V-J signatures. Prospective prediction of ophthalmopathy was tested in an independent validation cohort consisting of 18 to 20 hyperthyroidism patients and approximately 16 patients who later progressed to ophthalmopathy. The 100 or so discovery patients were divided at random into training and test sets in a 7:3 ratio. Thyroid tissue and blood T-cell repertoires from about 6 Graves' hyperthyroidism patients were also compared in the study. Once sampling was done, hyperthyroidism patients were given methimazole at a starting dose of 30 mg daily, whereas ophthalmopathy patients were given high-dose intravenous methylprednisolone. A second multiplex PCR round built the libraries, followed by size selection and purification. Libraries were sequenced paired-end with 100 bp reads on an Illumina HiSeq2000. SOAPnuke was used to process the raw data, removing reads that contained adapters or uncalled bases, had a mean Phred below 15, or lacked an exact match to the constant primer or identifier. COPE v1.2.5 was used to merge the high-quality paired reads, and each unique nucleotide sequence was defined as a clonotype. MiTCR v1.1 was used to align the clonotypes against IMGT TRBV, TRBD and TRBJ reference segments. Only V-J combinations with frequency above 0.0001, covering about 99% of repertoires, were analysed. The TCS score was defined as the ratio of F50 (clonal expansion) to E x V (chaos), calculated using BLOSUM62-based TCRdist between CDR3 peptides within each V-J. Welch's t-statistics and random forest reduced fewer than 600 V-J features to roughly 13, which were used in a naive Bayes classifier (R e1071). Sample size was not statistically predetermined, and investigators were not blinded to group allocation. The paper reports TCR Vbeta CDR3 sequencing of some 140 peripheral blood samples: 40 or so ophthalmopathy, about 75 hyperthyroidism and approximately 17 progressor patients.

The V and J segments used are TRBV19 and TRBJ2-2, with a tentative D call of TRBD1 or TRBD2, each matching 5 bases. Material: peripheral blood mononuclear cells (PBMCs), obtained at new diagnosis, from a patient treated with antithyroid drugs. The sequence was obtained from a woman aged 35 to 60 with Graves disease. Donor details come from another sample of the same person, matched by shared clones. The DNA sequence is TGTGCCAGTAGTATTGGGGGTACCGGGGAGCTGTTTTTT. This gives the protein CASSIGGTGELFF.